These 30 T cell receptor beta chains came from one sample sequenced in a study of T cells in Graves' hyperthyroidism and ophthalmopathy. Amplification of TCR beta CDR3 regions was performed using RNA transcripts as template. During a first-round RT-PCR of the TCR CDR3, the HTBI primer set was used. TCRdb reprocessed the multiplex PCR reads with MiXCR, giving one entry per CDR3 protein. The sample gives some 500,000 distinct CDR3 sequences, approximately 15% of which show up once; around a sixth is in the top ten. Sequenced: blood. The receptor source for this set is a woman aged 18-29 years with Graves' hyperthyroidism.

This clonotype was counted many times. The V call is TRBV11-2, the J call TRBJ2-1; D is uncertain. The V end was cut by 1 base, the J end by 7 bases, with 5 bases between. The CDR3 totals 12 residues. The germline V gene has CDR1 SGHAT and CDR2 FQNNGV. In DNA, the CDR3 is TGTGCCAGCAGCTTAGGGTCGAATGAGCAGTTCTTC. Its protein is CASSLGSNEQFF. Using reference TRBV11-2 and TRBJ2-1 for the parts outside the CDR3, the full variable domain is EAGVAQSPRYKIIEKRQSVAFWCNPISGHATLYWYQQILGQGPKLLIQFQNNGVVDDSQLPKDRFSAERLKGVDSTLKIQPAKLEDSAVYLCASSLGSNEQFFGPGTRLTVL.

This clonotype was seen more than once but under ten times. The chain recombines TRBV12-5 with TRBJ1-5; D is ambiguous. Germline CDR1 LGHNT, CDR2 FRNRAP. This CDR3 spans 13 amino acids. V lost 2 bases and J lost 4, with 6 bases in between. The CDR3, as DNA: TGTGCTAGTGGTTTGACGGTGAATCAGCCCCAGCATTTT. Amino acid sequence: CASGLTVNQPQHF.

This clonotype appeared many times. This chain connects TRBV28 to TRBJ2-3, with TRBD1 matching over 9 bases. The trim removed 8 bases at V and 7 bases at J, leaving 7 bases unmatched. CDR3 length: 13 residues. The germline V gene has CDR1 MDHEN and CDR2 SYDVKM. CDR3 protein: CASATGGAYTQYF. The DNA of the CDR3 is TGTGCCAGCGCAACAGGGGGCGCGTATACGCAGTATTTT.

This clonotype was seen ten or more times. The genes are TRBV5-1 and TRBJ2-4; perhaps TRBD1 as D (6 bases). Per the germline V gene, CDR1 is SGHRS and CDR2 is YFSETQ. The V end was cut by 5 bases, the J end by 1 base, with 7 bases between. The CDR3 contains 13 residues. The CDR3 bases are TGCGCCAGCAGAGGGGGTGCCAAAAACATTCAGTACTTC. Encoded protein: CASRGGAKNIQYF.

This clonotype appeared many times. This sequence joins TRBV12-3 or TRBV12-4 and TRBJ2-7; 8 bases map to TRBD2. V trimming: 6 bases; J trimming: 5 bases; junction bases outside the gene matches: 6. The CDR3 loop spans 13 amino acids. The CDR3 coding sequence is TGTGCCAGCAGCCGGGGGGGACGGGACGAGCAGTACGTC. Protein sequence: CASSRGGRDEQYV.

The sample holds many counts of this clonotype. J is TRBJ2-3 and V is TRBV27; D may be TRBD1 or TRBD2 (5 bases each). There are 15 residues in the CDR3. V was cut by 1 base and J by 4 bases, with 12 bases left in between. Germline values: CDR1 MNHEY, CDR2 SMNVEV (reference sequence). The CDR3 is CASSLFVKGPDTQYF. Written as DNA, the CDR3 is TGTGCCAGCAGTTTATTCGTGAAGGGACCAGATACGCAGTATTTT.

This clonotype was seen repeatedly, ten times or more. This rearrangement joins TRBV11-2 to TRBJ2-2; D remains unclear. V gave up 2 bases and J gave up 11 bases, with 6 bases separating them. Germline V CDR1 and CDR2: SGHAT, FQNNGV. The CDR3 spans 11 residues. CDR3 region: CASSLHPELFF. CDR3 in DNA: TGTGCCAGCAGCTTACACCCCGAGCTGTTTTTT.

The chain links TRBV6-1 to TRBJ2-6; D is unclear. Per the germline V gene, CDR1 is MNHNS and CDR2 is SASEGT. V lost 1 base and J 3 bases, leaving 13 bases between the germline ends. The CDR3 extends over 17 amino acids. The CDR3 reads CASSEDPSFGGANVLTF. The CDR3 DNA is TGTGCCAGCAGTGAAGACCCCAGTTTTGGTGGGGCCAACGTCCTGACTTTC.

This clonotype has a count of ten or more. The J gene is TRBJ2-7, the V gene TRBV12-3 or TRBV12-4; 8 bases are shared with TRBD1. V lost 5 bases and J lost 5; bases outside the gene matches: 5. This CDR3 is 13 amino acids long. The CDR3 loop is CASSIYRGNEQYV. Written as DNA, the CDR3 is TGTGCCAGCAGTATCTACAGGGGGAACGAGCAGTACGTC.

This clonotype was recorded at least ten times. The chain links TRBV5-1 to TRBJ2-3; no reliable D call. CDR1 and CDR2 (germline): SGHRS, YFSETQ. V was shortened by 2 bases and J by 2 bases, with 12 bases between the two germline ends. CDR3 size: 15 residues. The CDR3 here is CASSFLRRNTDTQYF. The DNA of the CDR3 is TGCGCCAGCAGCTTCCTACGGCGGAACACAGATACGCAGTATTTT.

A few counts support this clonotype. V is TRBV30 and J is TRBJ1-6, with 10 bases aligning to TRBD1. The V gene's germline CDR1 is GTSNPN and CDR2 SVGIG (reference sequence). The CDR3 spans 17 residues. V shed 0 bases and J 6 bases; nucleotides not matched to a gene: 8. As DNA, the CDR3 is TGTGCCTGGAGTGTACCCCGACAGGGGGCTGGTAATTCACCCCTCCACTTT. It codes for CAWSVPRQGAGNSPLHF.

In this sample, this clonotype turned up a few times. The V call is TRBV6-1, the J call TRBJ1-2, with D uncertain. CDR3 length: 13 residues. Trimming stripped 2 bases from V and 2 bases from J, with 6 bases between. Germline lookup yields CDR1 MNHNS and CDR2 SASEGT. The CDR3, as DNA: TGTGCCAGCAGTGAAAAGGGAAACTATGGCTACACCTTC. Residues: CASSEKGNYGYTF.

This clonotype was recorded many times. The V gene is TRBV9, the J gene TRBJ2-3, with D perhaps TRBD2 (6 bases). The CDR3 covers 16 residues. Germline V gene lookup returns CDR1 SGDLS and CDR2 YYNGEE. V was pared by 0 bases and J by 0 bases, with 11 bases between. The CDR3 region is CASSVAIAGSTDTQYF. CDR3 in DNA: TGTGCCAGCAGCGTAGCTATCGCGGGGAGCACAGATACGCAGTATTTT. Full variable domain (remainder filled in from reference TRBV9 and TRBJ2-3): DSGVTQTPKHLITATGQRVTLRCSPRSGDLSVYWYQQSLDQGLQFLIQYYNGEERAKGNILERFSAQQFPDLHSELNLSSLELGDSALYFCASSVAIAGSTDTQYFGPGTRLTVL.

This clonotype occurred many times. As DNA, the CDR3 is TGCAGCGGATCAGGTATCGGGCCCTACAATGAGCAGTTCTTC. It specifies CSGSGIGPYNEQFF. This chain links TRBV29-1 with TRBJ2-1; unclear D gene. CDR3 length equals 14 residues. The V gene lost 7 bases and the J gene lost 2 bases, with 15 bases spanning the gap. CDR1 is SQVTM, CDR2 ANQGSEA, per germline.

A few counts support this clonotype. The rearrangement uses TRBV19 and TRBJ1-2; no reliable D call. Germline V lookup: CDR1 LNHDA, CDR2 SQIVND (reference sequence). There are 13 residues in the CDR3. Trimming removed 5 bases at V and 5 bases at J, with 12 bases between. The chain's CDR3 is CASSLDGKYGYTF. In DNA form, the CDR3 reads TGTGCCAGTAGTTTGGACGGGAAGTATGGCTACACCTTC.

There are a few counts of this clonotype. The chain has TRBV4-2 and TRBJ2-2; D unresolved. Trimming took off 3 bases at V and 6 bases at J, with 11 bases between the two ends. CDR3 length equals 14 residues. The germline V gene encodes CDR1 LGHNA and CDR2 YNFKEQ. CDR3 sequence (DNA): TGTGCCAGCAGCCACTTAAGCCGGGCCGGGGAGCTGTTTTTT. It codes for CASSHLSRAGELFF.

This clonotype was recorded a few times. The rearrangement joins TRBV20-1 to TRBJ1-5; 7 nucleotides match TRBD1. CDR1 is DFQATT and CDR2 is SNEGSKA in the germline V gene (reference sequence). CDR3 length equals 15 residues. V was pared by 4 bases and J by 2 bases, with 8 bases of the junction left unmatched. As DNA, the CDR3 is TGCAGTGCTAAAAATGACAGGGTGGGCAATCAGCCCCAGCATTTT. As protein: CSAKNDRVGNQPQHF.

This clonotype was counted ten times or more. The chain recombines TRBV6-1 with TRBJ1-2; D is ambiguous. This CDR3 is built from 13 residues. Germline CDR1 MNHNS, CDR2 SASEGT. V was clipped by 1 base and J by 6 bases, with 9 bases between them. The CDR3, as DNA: TGTGCCAGCAGTGAAGTAGGTTTAAATGGCTACACCTTC. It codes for CASSEVGLNGYTF.

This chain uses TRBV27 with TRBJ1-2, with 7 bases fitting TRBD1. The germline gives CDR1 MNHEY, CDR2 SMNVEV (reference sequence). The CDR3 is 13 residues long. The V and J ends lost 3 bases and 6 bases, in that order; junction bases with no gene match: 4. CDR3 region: CASSLGTENGYTF. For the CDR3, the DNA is TGTGCCAGCAGTTTGGGGACAGAGAATGGCTACACCTTC.

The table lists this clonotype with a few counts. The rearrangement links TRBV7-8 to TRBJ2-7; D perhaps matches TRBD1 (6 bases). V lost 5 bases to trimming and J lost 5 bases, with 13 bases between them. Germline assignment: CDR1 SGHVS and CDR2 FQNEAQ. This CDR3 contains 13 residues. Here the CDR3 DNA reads TGTGCCAGCAGCCCTGGGGGCAAGGACGAGCAGTACGTC. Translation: CASSPGGKDEQYV.

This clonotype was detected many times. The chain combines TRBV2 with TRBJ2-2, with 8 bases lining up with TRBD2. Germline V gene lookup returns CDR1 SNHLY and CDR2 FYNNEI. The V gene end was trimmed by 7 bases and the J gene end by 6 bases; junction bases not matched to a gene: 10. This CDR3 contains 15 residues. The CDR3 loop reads CASTLGTRGAGELFF. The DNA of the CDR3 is TGTGCCAGCACCCTCGGGACTAGAGGGGCCGGGGAGCTGTTTTTT.

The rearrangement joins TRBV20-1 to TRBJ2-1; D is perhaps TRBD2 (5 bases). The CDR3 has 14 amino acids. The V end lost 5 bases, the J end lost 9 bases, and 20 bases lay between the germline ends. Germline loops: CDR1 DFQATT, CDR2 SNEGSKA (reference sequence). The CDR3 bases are TGCAGTGCTTGGCTGGTCGGGAATACGGGTGAGCAGTTCTTC. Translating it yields CSAWLVGNTGEQFF.

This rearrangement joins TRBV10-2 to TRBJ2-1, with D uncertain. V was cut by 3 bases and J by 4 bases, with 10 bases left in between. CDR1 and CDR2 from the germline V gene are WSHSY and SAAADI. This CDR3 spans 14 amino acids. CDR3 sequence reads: CASSDPRVYNEQFF. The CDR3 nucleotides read TGCGCCAGCAGTGACCCACGAGTTTACAATGAGCAGTTCTTC.

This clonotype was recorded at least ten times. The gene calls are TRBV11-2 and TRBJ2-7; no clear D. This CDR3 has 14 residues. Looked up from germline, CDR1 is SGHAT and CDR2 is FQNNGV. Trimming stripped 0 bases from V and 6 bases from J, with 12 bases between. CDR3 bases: TGTGCCAGCAGCTTAGACATCTTATCCGGCGAGCAGTACGTC. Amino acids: CASSLDILSGEQYV.

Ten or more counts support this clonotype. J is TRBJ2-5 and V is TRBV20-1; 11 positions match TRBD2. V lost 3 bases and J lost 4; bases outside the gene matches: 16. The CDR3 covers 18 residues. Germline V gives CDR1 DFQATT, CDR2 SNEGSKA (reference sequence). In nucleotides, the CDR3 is TGCAGTGCTAGGGCCGGGACCTGGGGTCTAGCGGGAGGAGAGACCCAGTACTTC. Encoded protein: CSARAGTWGLAGGETQYF.

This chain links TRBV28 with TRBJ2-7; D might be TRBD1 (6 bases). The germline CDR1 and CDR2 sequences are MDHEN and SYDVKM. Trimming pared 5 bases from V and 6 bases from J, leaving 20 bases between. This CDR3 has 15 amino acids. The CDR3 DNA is TGTGCCAGCAGTCCGGGGACATCCGGGTCCCCCGAGCAGTACTTC. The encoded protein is CASSPGTSGSPEQYF.

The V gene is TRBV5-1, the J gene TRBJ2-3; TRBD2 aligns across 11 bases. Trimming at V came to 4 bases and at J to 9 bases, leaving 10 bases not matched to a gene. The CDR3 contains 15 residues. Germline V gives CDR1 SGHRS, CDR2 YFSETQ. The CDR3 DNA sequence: TGCGCCAGCAGCCTACTTGGGACTAGCGGAGACACGCAGTATTTT. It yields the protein CASSLLGTSGDTQYF.

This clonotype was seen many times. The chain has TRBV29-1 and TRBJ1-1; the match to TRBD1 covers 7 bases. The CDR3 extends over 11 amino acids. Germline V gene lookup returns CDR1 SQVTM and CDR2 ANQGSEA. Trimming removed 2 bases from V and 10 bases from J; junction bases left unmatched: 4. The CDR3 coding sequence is TGCAGCGTTGAACCGGGACAGCTAGCTTTCTTT. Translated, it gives CSVEPGQLAFF.

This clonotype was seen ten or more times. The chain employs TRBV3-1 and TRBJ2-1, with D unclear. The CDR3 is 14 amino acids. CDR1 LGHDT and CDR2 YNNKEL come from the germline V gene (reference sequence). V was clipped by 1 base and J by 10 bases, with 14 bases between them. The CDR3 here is CASSQGVGSSEQFF. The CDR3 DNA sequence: TGTGCCAGCAGCCAAGGCGTAGGATCGTCCGAGCAGTTCTTC.

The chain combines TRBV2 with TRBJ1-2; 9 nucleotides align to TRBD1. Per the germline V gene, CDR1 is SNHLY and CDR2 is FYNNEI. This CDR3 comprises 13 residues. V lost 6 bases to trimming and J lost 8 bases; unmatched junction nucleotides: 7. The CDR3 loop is CASSRTGVPGYTF. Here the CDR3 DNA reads TGTGCCAGCAGCCGGACAGGGGTCCCGGGCTACACCTTC.